Listed below are T cell receptor beta chains from one sample, sequenced in a study of blood T cell repertoires in COVID-19. Some clones are missing from TCRdb's copy, which holds only in-frame ones; the method was immunoSEQ multiplex PCR. The sample lists around 260,000 clones, more than 80% occurring once. The sequencing input was PBMCs or T cells enriched from blood (not recorded which). These receptor sequences come from a woman in her twenties or thirties who had recovered from COVID-19. CDR3s include the opening cysteine and the closing phenylalanine or tryptophan. The D gene is left open where the match is weak. Where a row states a size, it is once, few, many or the class of an expanded clone; other rows omit it.

size	length	J	V	D	CDR3	DNA
.	17	TRBJ1-5	TRBV7-8	TRBD1	CASSLGQGAYSNQPQHF	TGTGCCAGCAGCTTAGGACAGGGGGCTTATAGCAATCAGCCCCAGCATTTT
.	16	TRBJ2-2	TRBV3-1/TRBV3-2	.	CASRLLTGTYTGELFF	TGTGCCAGCAGACTCCTAACCGGGACATACACCGGGGAGCTGTTTTTT
.	14	TRBJ2-1	TRBV3-1/TRBV3-2	.	CASSPRRAYNEQFF	TGTGCCAGCAGCCCGAGACGGGCCTACAATGAGCAGTTCTTC
.	16	TRBJ2-3	TRBV4-1	TRBD1	CASSPGQGALTDTQYF	TGCGCCAGCAGCCCGGGACAGGGGGCTCTCACAGATACGCAGTATTTT
.	15	TRBJ2-2	TRBV18	.	CASSPEQKNTGELFF	TGTGCCAGCTCACCGGAGCAGAAGAACACCGGGGAGCTGTTTTTT
.	14	TRBJ2-1	TRBV19	TRBD2	CASRRTSGAGEQFF	TGTGCCAGTAGGAGGACTAGCGGGGCCGGGGAGCAGTTCTTC
.	18	TRBJ2-1	TRBV28	TRBD1	CASSLSLSPGTGGYEQFF	TGTGCCAGCAGTTTATCCCTTTCACCCGGGACAGGGGGCTATGAGCAGTTCTTC
.	16	TRBJ2-5	TRBV7-9	.	CASSLAGGASRETQYF	TGTGCCAGCAGCTTAGCGGGAGGAGCGAGTAGAGAGACCCAGTACTTC
.	14	TRBJ2-2	TRBV7-3	TRBD2	CASRGLADTGELFF	TGTGCCAGCCGAGGACTAGCGGACACCGGGGAGCTGTTTTTT
.	15	TRBJ2-3	TRBV6-5	TRBD2	CASSSLGGGTDTQYF	TGTGCCAGCAGTTCTCTTGGCGGGGGTACAGATACGCAGTATTTT
.	13	TRBJ1-3	TRBV3-1/TRBV3-2	.	CASRANSGNTIYF	TGTGCCAGCAGGGCAAACTCTGGAAACACCATATATTTT
once	15	TRBJ2-5	TRBV16	TRBD1	CASSQRDRGIETQYF	TGTGCCAGCAGCCAACGGGACAGGGGTATTGAGACCCAGTACTTC
.	14	TRBJ1-5	TRBV19	TRBD1	CASRTGQEGQPQHF	TGTGCCAGTAGAACCGGACAGGAAGGCCAGCCCCAGCATTTT
.	18	TRBJ2-7	TRBV28	TRBD2	CASSKGPTGLARAYEQYF	TGTGCCAGCAGTAAAGGACCAACGGGACTAGCGAGAGCCTACGAGCAGTACTTC
once	13	TRBJ1-1	TRBV2	.	CASTEGGYTEAFF	TGTGCCAGCACTGAGGGAGGGTACACTGAAGCTTTCTTT
.	12	TRBJ1-2	TRBV10-3	TRBD1	CAISESGTVYTF	TGTGCCATCAGTGAGTCTGGGACAGTCTACACCTTC
.	13	TRBJ1-4	TRBV28	.	CASSSGSGEKLFF	TGTGCCAGCAGTTCGGGTTCAGGGGAAAAACTGTTTTTT
.	17	TRBJ2-2	TRBV4-3	.	CASSLREGGADTGELFF	TGCGCCAGCAGCCTAAGGGAAGGGGGGGCGGACACCGGGGAGCTGTTTTTT
.	13	TRBJ2-7	TRBV28	.	CASSLDIIYEQYF	TGTGCCAGCAGTTTGGACATCATATACGAGCAGTACTTC
.	15	TRBJ1-1	TRBV30	.	CAWIPFLLRRAEAFF	TGTGCCTGGATCCCCTTTTTACTCCGGAGGGCTGAAGCTTTCTTT
.	13	TRBJ1-5	TRBV15	.	CATSLTDNQPQHF	TGTGCCACCAGTCTCACTGACAATCAGCCCCAGCATTTT
.	14	TRBJ2-2	TRBV28	.	CASSYSGNTGELFF	TGTGCCAGCAGTTATAGCGGGAACACCGGGGAGCTGTTTTTT
.	15	TRBJ2-2	TRBV28	TRBD1	CASSLSTGWAGELFF	TGTGCCAGCAGTTTGTCGACAGGGTGGGCCGGGGAGCTGTTTTTT
.	13	TRBJ1-6	TRBV7-2	TRBD1	CASRDRVNSPLHF	TGTGCCAGCAGGGACAGGGTGAATTCACCCCTCCACTTT
.	18	TRBJ2-7	TRBV11-2	.	CASSLDGWSSYILYEQYF	TGTGCCAGCAGCTTAGATGGGTGGAGTTCATACATACTCTACGAGCAGTACTTC
.	13	TRBJ2-5	TRBV18	.	CASSPRVGETQYF	TGTGCCAGCTCACCCAGGGTTGGAGAGACCCAGTACTTC
.	16	TRBJ2-4	TRBV7-9	TRBD2	CASSLTSGLAKNIQYF	TGTGCCAGCAGCCTTACTAGCGGACTAGCCAAAAACATTCAGTACTTC
.	13	TRBJ1-2	TRBV19	.	CASSIGRTDGYTF	TGTGCCAGTAGTATAGGGAGGACAGATGGCTACACCTTC
.	18	TRBJ2-3	TRBV19	TRBD2	CASSISRTSGQTTDTQYF	TGTGCCAGTAGTATCTCTAGGACTAGCGGGCAGACCACAGATACGCAGTATTTT